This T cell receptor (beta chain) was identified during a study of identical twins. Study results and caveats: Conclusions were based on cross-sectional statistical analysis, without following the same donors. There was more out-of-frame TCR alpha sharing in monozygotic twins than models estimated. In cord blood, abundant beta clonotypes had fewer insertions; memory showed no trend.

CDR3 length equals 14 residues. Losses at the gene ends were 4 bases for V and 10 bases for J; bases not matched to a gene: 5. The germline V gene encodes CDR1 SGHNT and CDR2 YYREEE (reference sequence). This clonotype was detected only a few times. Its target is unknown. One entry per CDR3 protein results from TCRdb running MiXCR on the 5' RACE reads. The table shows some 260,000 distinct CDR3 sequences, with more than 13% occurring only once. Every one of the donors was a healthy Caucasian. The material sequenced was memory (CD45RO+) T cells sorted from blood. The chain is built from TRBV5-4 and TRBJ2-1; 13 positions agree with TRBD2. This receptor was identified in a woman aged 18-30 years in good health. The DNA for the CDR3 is TGTGCCAGCAGCCCCGGACTAGCGGGAGTAGAGCAGTTCTTC. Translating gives CASSPGLAGVEQFF.